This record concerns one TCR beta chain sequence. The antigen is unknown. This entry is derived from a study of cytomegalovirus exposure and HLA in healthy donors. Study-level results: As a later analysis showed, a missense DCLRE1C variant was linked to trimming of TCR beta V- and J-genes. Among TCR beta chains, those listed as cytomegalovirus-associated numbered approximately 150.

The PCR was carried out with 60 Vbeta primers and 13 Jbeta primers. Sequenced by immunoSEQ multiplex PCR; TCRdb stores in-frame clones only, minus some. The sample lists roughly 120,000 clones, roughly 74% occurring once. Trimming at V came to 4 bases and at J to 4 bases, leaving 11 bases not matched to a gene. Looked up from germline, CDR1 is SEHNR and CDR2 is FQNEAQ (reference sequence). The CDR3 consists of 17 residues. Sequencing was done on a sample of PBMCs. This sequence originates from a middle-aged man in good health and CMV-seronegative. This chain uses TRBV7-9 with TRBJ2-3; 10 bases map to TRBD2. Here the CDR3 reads CASSSKVAGGPPDTQYF. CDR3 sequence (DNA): TGTGCCAGCAGCTCAAAGGTAGCGGGGGGTCCCCCAGATACGCAGTATTTT.